The clone carrying this TCR beta chain occurred a few times. Its antigen is not identified. The study ran its PCR with 60 Vbeta and 13 Jbeta primers. The table came from immunoSEQ multiplex PCR; TCRdb's copy has only in-frame clones and leaves some out. The data show approximately 130,000 clones, around 75% seen once. This sample was included in a study of cytomegalovirus exposure and HLA in healthy donors. Overall study results and limits: In all likelihood, a cluster of highly shared sequence variants was a sequencing artifact.

Deletions cut 1 base from V and 0 bases from J, with 9 bases between. Germline assignment: CDR1 MGHRA and CDR2 YSYEKL. The CDR3 sequence is 15 residues long. Sequencing used PBMCs. This TCR was recovered from a woman between 45 and 65 years old in good health and CMV-seropositive. The chain carries TRBV4-1 and TRBJ1-1; D uncertain. CDR3 sequence (DNA): TGCGCCAGCAGCCAAGCTTTTCAGGTGAACACTGAAGCTTTCTTT. The encoded protein is CASSQAFQVNTEAFF.